This T cell receptor (beta chain) derives from a study of metastatic and nonmetastatic thyroid tumors. Among the patients, none had received any treatment before thyroid surgery. Original processing methods: Built for papillary thyroid cancer, a distant-metastasis classifier drew on CDR3 differences across clinicopathological groups. TCRdb re-called the PCR reads through MiXCR. It is TCRdb's table, rather than the study itself, that gives the V and J calls and clone size. This sample carries over 4,500 clones, roughly 27% of them seen once, and the ten largest clones take under 20%. This sequence was found in a female donor with papillary thyroid cancer or a benign thyroid nodule (not recorded which). Some clones in this sample may be carry-over from other donors' samples. Sequenced input: adjacent normal tissue.

In nucleotides, the CDR3 is TGTGCCAGCAGCCCGCCGGCGACCCGGGGGTCCGGGGAGCTGTTTTTT. This sequence encodes CASSPPATRGSGELFF. The genes are TRBV11-2 and TRBJ2-2, with a tentative D call TRBD2 (6 bases). V lost 5 bases, J lost 6 bases, and 19 bases lay in between. CDR1 SGHAT and CDR2 FQNNGV come from the germline V gene. The length of the CDR3 is 16 residues. The full variable domain, in which reference TRBV11-2 and TRBJ2-2 provide the parts outside the CDR3, is EAGVAQSPRYKIIEKRQSVAFWCNPISGHATLYWYQQILGQGPKLLIQFQNNGVVDDSQLPKDRFSAERLKGVDSTLKIQPAKLEDSAVYLCASSPPATRGSGELFFGEGSRLTVL.